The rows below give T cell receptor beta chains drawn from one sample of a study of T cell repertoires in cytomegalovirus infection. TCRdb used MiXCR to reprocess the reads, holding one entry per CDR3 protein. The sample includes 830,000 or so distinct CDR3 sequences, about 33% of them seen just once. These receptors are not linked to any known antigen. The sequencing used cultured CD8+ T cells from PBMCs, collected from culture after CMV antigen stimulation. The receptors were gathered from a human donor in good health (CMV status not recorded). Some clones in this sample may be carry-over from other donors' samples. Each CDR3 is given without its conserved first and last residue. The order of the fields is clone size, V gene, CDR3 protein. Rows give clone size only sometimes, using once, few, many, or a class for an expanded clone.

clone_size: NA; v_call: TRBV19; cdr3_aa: ASSTGIGTEAF
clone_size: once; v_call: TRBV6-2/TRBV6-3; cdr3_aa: ASKGSGPLTGELF
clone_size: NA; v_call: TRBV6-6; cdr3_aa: ASREVGSRDLPQH
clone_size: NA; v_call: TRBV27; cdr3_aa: ASSRRQGVDTEAF
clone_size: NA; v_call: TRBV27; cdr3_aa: ASSSIQIVGTDTQY
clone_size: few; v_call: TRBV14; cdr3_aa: ASSQFTRQLSSGANVLT
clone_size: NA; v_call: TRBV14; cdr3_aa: ASSRNLGAGDTQY
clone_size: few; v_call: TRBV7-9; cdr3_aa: ASSDSLRGAAGGYT
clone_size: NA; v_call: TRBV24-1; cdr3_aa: ATSDGLAENGDEQF
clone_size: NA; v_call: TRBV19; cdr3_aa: ASSISAVGLAGTNYEQF
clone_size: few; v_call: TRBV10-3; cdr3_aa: AISESDLTGESHNEQF
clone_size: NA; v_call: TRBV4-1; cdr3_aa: ASSTSLGGPEAF
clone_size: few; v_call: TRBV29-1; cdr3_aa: SFVGKGKAGEQF
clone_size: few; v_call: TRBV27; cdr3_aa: ASRGPGTDYGYT
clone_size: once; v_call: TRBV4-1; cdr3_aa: ASSQGWDSYGYT
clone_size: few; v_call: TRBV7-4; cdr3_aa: ASSSQGLRLDEQF